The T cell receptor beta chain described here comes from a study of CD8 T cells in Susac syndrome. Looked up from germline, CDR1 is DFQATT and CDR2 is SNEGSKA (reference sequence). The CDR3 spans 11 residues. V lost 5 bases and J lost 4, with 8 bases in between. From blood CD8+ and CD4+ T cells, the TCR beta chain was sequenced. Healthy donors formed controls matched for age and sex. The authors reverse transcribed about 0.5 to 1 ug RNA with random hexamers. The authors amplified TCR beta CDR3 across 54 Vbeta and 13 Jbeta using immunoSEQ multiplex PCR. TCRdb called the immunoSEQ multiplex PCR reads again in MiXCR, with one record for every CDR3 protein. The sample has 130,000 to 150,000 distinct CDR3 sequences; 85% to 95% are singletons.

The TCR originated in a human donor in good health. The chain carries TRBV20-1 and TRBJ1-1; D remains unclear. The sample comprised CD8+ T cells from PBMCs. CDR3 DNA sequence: TGCAGTGCTCCGGTAGGCACTGAAGCTTTCTTT. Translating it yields CSAPVGTEAFF.